What follows are 14 T cell receptor beta chains derived from one specimen sequenced in a study of CD8+ T cells in alopecia areata. Sequencing used cDNA as its template, made by extracting RNA and reverse transcribing it. Libraries were prepared by immunoSEQ multiplex PCR; TCRdb keeps only in-frame clonotypes and omits some of them. This repertoire shows 200,000 to 250,000 clones, about 60% found once; its top ten account for 0.45%. Source: CD4+ T cells sorted from blood, taken at week 0. The source is a human donor with alopecia areata.

The rearrangement links TRBV5-6 to TRBJ2-7, with D perhaps matching TRBD1 or TRBD2 (7 bases each). Germline loops: CDR1 SGHDT, CDR2 YYEEEE. The CDR3 consists of 17 residues. V shed 2 bases and J shed 4 bases, with 22 bases lying between them. The CDR3 nucleotides are TGTGCCAGCAGCTTTCTCTTCAAAGGGAGGGGGCGATACGAGCAGTACTTC. Translation gives CASSFLFKGRGRYEQYF.

V and J are TRBV6-6 and TRBJ2-7; no definite D call. V was pared by 10 bases and J by 3 bases, with 7 bases between. Germline V gene data show CDR1 as MNHNY and CDR2 as SVGAGI (reference sequence). The CDR3 runs to 10 residues. CDR3 residues: CANRDYEQYF. DNA of the CDR3: TGTGCCAACCGAGACTACGAGCAGTACTTC.

V is TRBV15 and J is TRBJ2-7; no reliable D call. Germline lookup yields CDR1 LNHNV and CDR2 YYDKDF (reference sequence). V lost 0 bases and J lost 0, with 9 bases in between. This CDR3 is built from 15 residues. The CDR3 coding sequence is TGTGCCACCAGCAGAGAAGCACAGAGCTCCTACGAGCAGTACTTC. Its protein product is CATSREAQSSYEQYF.

The rearrangement joins TRBV2 to TRBJ2-3; 8 nucleotides align to TRBD2. Germline CDR1 is SNHLY and CDR2 is FYNNEI. The CDR3 extends over 18 amino acids. V shed 6 bases, J shed 0 bases, and the junction held 14 bases outside the gene matches. In DNA, the CDR3 is TGTGCCAGCAGAGCTACTTTGGGGACTAGGACCAGCACAGATACGCAGTATTTT. Its translation: CASRATLGTRTSTDTQYF.

The chain recombines TRBV2 with TRBJ2-1; the D gene is possibly TRBD1 (6 bases). Germline CDR1 is SNHLY and CDR2 is FYNNEI. CDR3 size: 15 residues. V was pared by 7 bases and J by 1 base, with 14 bases between. The CDR3 DNA reads TGTGCCAGCAAGGCAGGGGAAAGGTCCTACAATGAGCAGTTCTTC. Its protein product is CASKAGERSYNEQFF.

Regarding this clone: This sample includes further DNA sequences coding for the same CDR3. The rearrangement links TRBV7-2 to TRBJ2-1; D is unresolved. There are 11 residues in the CDR3. Germline loops: CDR1 SGHTA, CDR2 FQGNSA. Deletions cut 5 bases from V and 7 bases from J, with 6 bases between. DNA for the CDR3: TGTGCCAGCAGCCTGATGAATGAGCAGTTCTTC. It codes for CASSLMNEQFF.

The J gene is TRBJ2-5, the V gene TRBV6-1, with D possibly TRBD1 on 5 matching bases. Gene TRBJ2-7 matches the end of the DNA better, so the J call may be wrong. Germline V gene lookup returns CDR1 MNHNS and CDR2 SASEGT. This CDR3 has 14 amino acids. Here the CDR3 DNA reads TGTGCCAGCAGTGCCGACAGCCTCACGGACGAGCAGTACTTC. It is translated as CASSADSLTDEQYF.

The V call is TRBV5-1, the J call TRBJ1-1; no firm D call. V dropped 0 bases and J dropped 4 bases, with 13 bases sitting between them. CDR3 length: 15 residues. Germline values: CDR1 SGHRS, CDR2 YFSETQ. The CDR3 sequence is CASSLGLGGGTEAFF. The CDR3 nucleotides read TGCGCCAGCAGCTTGGGTCTGGGTGGAGGCACTGAAGCTTTCTTT.

The rearrangement joins TRBV5-1 to TRBJ2-3; D remains unclear. CDR3 length: 12 residues. CDR1 is SGHRS and CDR2 is YFSETQ in the germline V gene. V was trimmed by 4 bases and J by 6 bases, leaving 9 bases between them. CDR3 in amino acids: CASSEDMDTQYF. The CDR3, as DNA: TGCGCCAGCAGCGAGGATATGGATACGCAGTATTTT.

This sequence joins TRBV29-1 and TRBJ1-2; D unclear. The V gene's germline CDR1 is SQVTM and CDR2 ANQGSEA. V lost 4 bases to trimming and J lost 1 base, with 10 bases between them. CDR3 length equals 13 residues. The CDR3 DNA sequence: TGCAGCGTTGCTCAGCTCCTTAACTATGGCTACACCTTC. Translating gives CSVAQLLNYGYTF.

The chain is built from TRBV7-3 and TRBJ2-5; D gene ambiguous. The CDR3 contains 13 residues. V lost 3 bases and J 1 base, leaving 6 bases between the germline ends. The V gene's germline CDR1 is SGHTA and CDR2 FQGTGA. The CDR3: CASSLMAQETQYF. Here the CDR3 DNA reads TGTGCCAGCAGCTTGATGGCCCAAGAGACCCAGTACTTC. Using reference TRBV7-3 and TRBJ2-5 for the parts outside the CDR3, the full variable domain is GAGVSQTPSNKVTEKGKYVELRCDPISGHTALYWYRQSLGQGPEFLIYFQGTGAADDSGLPNDRFFAVRPEGSVSTLKIQRTERGDSAVYLCASSLMAQETQYFGPGTRLLVL.

V and J are TRBV29-1 and TRBJ2-2; no firm D call. Germline V gene data show CDR1 as SQVTM and CDR2 as ANQGSEA. The CDR3 is 12 residues long. The V gene lost 6 bases and the J gene lost 4 bases, with 9 bases spanning the gap. For the CDR3, the DNA is TGCAGCGTACAGAGGAGCACCGGGGAGCTGTTTTTT. It is translated as CSVQRSTGELFF.

Of note for this clone: A junction end diverges from the germline sequence, so it may reflect a read error. The chain is built from TRBV5-6 and TRBJ1-2; D unclear. CDR1 and CDR2 from the germline V gene are SGHDT and YYEEEE. This CDR3 region has 14 residues. CDR3 sequence reads: CASTLGRSNYGYTF. In nucleotides, the CDR3 is TGTGCCAGCACCTTGGGTCGGTCTAACTATGGCTACACCTTC.

This clone was detected only a few times. The chain carries TRBV2 and TRBJ1-1; D unclear. V was clipped by 5 bases and J by 0 bases, with 10 bases between them. The CDR3 contains 14 residues. The V gene's germline CDR1 is SNHLY and CDR2 FYNNEI. CDR3 loop: CASSYSGMNTEAFF. In DNA form, the CDR3 reads TGTGCCAGCAGTTACAGCGGCATGAACACTGAAGCTTTCTTT.